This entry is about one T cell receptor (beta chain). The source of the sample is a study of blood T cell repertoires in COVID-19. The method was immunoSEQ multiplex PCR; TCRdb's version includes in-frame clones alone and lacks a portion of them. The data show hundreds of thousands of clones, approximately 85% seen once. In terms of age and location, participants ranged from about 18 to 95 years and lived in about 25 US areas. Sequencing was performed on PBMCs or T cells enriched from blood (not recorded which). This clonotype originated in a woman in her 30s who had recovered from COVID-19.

CDR3 nucleotides: TGTGCCAGCAGTTACGGGGGACTTGATCAGCCCCAGCATTTT. It encodes CASSYGGLDQPQHF. V is TRBV6-5 and J is TRBJ1-5; possibly TRBD1 for D (5 bases). The germline V and J ends were trimmed by 2 bases and 5 bases, with 10 bases remaining between them. The CDR3 extends over 14 amino acids. CDR1 is MNHEY and CDR2 is SVGAGI in the germline V gene.